This T cell receptor beta chain was sequenced for a study of PD-L1 blockade in urothelial cancer. Study as a whole: At 3 weeks after treatment start (second dose) and again at 6 weeks, blood was analyzed. T cell content in blood samples showed a median of about 140,000.

Sequencing used immunoSEQ multiplex PCR; TCRdb keeps in-frame clones, though not all of them. This sample has around 45,000 clones, with 70% to 90% found just once. V was shortened by 4 bases and J by 2 bases, with 14 bases between the two germline ends. CDR1 and CDR2 from the germline V gene are PRHDT and FYEKMQ (reference sequence). This CDR3 is 15 amino acids long. This specimen was PBMCs, taken around atezolizumab (anti-PD-L1) treatment. The sequence was collected from a woman aged 55 to 70 with urothelial cancer. The chain couples TRBV13 to TRBJ1-2; D is perhaps TRBD1 (6 bases). CDR3 loop: CASSSTGTRNYGYTF. In DNA, the CDR3 is TGTGCCAGCAGCTCCACCGGGACACGCAACTATGGCTACACCTTC.